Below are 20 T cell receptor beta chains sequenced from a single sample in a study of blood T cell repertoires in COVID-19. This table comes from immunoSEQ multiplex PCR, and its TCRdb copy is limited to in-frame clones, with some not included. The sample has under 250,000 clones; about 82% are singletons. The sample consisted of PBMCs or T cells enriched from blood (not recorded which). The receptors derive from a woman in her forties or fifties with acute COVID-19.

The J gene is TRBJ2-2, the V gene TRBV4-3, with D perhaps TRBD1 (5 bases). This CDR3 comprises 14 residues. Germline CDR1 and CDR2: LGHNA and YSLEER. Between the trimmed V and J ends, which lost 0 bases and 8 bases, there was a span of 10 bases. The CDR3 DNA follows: TGCGCCAGCAGCCAAGAGAAGGGGCGGGGGGAGCTGTTTTTT. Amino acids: CASSQEKGRGELFF.

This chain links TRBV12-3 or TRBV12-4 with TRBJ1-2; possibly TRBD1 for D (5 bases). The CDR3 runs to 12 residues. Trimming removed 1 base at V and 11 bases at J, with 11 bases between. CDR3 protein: CASSLGQLLYTF. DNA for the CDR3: TGTGCCAGCAGTTTAGGACAGCTACTTTACACCTTC.

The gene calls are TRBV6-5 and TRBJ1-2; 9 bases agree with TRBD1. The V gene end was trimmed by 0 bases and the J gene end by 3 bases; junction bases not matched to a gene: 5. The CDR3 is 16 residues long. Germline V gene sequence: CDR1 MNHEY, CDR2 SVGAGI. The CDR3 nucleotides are TGTGCCAGCAGTTACTCCGCCGGGACAGGGTACTATGGCTACACCTTC. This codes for CASSYSAGTGYYGYTF.

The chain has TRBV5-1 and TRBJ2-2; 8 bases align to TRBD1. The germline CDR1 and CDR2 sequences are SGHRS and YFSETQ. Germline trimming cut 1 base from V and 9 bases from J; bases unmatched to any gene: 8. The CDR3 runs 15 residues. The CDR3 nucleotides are TGCGCCAGCAGCTTGAACCCAGGGGGCAACTGGGAGCTGTTTTTT. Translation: CASSLNPGGNWELFF.

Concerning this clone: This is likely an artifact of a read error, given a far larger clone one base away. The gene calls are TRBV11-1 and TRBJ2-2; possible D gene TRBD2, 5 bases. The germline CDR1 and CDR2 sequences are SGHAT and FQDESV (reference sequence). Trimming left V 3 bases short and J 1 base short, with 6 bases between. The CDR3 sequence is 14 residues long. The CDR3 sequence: CASSFGLNTGELFF. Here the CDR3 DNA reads TGTGCCAGCAGCTTCGGACTGAACACCGGGGAGCTGTTTTTT. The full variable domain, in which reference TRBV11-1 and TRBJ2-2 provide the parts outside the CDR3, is EAEVAQSPRYKITEKSQAVAFWCDPISGHATLYWYRQILGQGPELLVQFQDESVVDDSQLPKDRFSAERLKGVDSTLKIQPAELGDSAMYLCASSFGLNTGELFFGEGSRLTVL.

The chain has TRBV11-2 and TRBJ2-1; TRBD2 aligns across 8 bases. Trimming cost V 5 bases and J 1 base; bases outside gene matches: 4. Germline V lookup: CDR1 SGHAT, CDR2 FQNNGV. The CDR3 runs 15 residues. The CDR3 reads CASSPGGGSYNEQFF. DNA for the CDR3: TGTGCCAGCAGCCCCGGGGGGGGGTCCTACAATGAGCAGTTCTTC.

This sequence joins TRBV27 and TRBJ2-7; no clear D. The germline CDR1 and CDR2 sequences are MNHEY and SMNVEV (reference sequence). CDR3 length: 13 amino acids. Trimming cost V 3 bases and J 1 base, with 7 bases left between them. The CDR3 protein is CASSLADSYEQYF. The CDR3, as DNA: TGTGCCAGCAGTTTGGCCGATTCCTACGAGCAGTACTTC.

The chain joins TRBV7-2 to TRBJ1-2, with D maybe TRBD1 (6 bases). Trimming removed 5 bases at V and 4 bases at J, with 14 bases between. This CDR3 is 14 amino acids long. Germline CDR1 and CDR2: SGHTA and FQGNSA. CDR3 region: CASSNRTAGYGYTF. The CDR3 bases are TGTGCCAGCAGCAATAGGACAGCCGGCTATGGCTACACCTTC.

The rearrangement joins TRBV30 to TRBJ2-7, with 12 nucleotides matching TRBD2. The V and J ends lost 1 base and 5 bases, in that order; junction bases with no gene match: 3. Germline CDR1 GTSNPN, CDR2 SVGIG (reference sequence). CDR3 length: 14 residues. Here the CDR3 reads CAWSALAGGHEQYF. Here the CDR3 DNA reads TGTGCCTGGAGTGCACTAGCGGGGGGCCACGAGCAGTACTTC.

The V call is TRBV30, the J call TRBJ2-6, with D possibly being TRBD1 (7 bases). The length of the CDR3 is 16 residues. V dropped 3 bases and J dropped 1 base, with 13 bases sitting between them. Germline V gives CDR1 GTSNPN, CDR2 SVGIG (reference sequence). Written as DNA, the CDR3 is TGTGCCTGGAGCGCGGGACAGAAGTCTGGGGCCAACGTCCTGACTTTC. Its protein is CAWSAGQKSGANVLTF.

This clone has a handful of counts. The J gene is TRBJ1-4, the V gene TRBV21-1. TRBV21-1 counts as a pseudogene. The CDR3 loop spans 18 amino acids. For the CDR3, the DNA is TGTGCCAGCCTCCCGGGAAAGGCCTCACCACCCTTTCGGGAAAAACTGTTTTTT. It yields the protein CASLPGKASPPFREKLFF.

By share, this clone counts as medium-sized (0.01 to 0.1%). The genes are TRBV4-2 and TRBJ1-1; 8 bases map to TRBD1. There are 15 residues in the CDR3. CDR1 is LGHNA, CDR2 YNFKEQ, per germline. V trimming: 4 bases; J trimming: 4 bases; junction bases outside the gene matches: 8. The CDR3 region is CASSPGQGPGTEAFF. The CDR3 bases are TGTGCCAGCAGCCCCGGACAGGGTCCGGGCACTGAAGCTTTCTTT.

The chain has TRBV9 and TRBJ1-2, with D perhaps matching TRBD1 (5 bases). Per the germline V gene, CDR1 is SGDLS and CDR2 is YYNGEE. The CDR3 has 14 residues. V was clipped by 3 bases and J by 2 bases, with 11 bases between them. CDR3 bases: TGTGCCAGCAGCGCACGGACACAAAACTATGGCTACACCTTC. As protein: CASSARTQNYGYTF.

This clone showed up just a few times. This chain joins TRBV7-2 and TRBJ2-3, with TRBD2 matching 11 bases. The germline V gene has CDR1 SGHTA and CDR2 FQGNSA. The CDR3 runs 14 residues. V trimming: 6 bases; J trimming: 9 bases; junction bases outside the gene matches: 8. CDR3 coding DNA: TGTGCCAGCAGTCTTAGCGGGGGGGCTGAAACGCAGTATTTT. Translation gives CASSLSGGAETQYF.

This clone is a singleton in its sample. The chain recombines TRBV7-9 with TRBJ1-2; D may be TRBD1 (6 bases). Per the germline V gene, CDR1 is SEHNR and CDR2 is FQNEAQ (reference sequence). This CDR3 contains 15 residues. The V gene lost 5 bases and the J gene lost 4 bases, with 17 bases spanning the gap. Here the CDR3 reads CASSHSVGAVYGYTF. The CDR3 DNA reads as TGTGCCAGCAGCCACTCGGTGGGGGCGGTCTATGGCTACACCTTC.

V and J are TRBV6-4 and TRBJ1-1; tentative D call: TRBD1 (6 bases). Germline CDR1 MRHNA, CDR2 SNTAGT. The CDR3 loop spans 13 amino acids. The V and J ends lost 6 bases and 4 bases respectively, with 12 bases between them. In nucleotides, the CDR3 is TGTGCCAGCAGCCAGGACAGTTTCACTGAAGCTTTCTTT. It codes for CASSQDSFTEAFF.

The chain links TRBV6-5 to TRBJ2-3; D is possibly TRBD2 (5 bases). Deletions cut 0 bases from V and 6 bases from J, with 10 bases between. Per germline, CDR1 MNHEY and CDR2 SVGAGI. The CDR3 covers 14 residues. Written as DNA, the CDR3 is TGTGCCAGCAGTTACTCGAGGTCGGGGGATACGCAGTATTTT. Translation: CASSYSRSGDTQYF.

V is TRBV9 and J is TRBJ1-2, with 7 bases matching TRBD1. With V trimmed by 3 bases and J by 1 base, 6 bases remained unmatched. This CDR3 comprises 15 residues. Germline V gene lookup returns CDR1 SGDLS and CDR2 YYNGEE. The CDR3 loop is CASSGQGVNNYGYTF. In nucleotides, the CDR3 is TGTGCCAGCAGCGGACAGGGTGTGAATAACTATGGCTACACCTTC.

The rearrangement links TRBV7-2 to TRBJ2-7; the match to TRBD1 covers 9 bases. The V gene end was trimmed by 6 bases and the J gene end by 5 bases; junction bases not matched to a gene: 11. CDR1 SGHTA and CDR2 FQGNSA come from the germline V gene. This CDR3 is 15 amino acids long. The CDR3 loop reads CASRDTGTGRDEQYF. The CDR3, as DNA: TGTGCCAGCAGGGATACCGGGACAGGGAGGGACGAGCAGTACTTC.

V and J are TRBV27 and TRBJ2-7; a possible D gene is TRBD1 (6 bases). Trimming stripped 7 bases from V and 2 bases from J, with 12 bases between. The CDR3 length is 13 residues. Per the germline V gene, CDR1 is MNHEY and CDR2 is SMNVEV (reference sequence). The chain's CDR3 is CASNPDSTYEQYF. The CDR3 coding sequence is TGTGCCAGCAACCCGGACAGCACCTACGAGCAGTACTTC.